The 26 T cell receptor beta chains below were found in one sample sequenced in a study of cytomegalovirus exposure and HLA in healthy donors. With 60 Vbeta and 13 Jbeta primers, the PCR was carried out. Repertoires were generated with immunoSEQ multiplex PCR, while TCRdb's copy carries only in-frame clones and drops some. The sample includes 100,000 to 150,000 clones. Sequencing was carried out using PBMCs. The origin of the receptors is a woman aged 40 to 49 in good health and CMV-seronegative.

The rearrangement joins TRBV7-2 to TRBJ2-7; 11 bases are shared with TRBD2. The CDR3 covers 15 residues. Germline assignment: CDR1 SGHTA and CDR2 FQGNSA. Trimming removed 5 bases from V and 3 bases from J; junction bases left unmatched: 6. CDR3 region: CASSTLAGGIYEQYF. DNA for the CDR3: TGTGCCAGCAGCACCCTAGCGGGGGGAATCTACGAGCAGTACTTC. The variable domain in full, with the rest retrieved from reference TRBV7-2 and TRBJ2-7, is GAGVSQSPSNKVTEKGKDVELRCDPISGHTALYWYRQSLGQGLEFLIYFQGNSAPDKSGLPSDRFSAERTGGSVSTLTIQRTQQEDSAVYLCASSTLAGGIYEQYFGPGTRLTVT.

The gene calls are TRBV9 and TRBJ1-1; D may be TRBD1 (6 bases). Trimming removed 3 bases at V and 5 bases at J, with 11 bases between. The CDR3 totals 13 residues. Per the germline V gene, CDR1 is SGDLS and CDR2 is YYNGEE. The CDR3 DNA is TGTGCCAGCAGCGAGCGACAGGCTACTGAAGCTTTCTTT. It specifies CASSERQATEAFF.

The chain employs TRBV4-2 and TRBJ2-6; 8 nucleotides match TRBD1. Looked up from germline, CDR1 is LGHNA and CDR2 is YNFKEQ. V was clipped by 1 base and J by 1 base; unmatched bases: 15. The CDR3 extends over 21 amino acids. In nucleotides, the CDR3 is TGTGCCAGCAGCCAAGGAGAGGGGCCCGGGACAGGTCTTTCTGGGGCCAACGTCCTGACTTTC. Translation gives CASSQGEGPGTGLSGANVLTF.

The chain recombines TRBV29-1 with TRBJ1-2; TRBD1 is a possible D gene (6 bases). V was shortened by 6 bases and J by 4 bases, with 18 bases between the two germline ends. The CDR3 totals 14 residues. In germline, CDR1 is SQVTM, CDR2 ANQGSEA. CDR3 sequence: CSVTQPGEIYGYTF. CDR3 DNA: TGCAGCGTAACTCAACCAGGGGAAATCTATGGCTACACCTTC. The whole variable domain, filled in from reference TRBV29-1 and TRBJ1-2, reads SAVISQKPSRDICQRGTSLTIQCQVDSQVTMMFWYRQQPGQSLTLIATANQGSEATYESGFVIDKFPISRPNLTFSTLTVSNMSPEDSSIYLCSVTQPGEIYGYTFGSGTRLTVV.

This rearrangement joins TRBV19 to TRBJ1-1; D possibly corresponds to TRBD1 (6 bases). The V gene's germline CDR1 is LNHDA and CDR2 SQIVND (reference sequence). V lost 3 bases and J 1 base, leaving 9 bases between the germline ends. This CDR3 contains 14 residues. CDR3 residues: CASSIGQSNTEAFF. CDR3 nucleotides: TGTGCCAGTAGTATCGGACAGTCGAACACTGAAGCTTTCTTT. The whole variable domain, remainder taken from reference TRBV19 and TRBJ1-1, is DGGITQSPKYLFRKEGQNVTLSCEQNLNHDAMYWYRQDPGQGLRLIYYSQIVNDFQKGDIAEGYSVSREKKESFPLTVTSAQKNPTAFYLCASSIGQSNTEAFFGQGTRLTVV.

The rearrangement uses TRBV6-1 and TRBJ1-2; the match to TRBD1 covers 9 bases. V trimming: 1 base; J trimming: 5 bases; junction bases outside the gene matches: 5. CDR1 MNHNS and CDR2 SASEGT come from the germline V gene. The CDR3 has 15 residues. The CDR3 region is CASSEEHGTGYGYTF. Written as DNA, the CDR3 is TGTGCCAGCAGTGAAGAACACGGGACAGGGTATGGCTACACCTTC.

The rearrangement uses TRBV9 and TRBJ1-6; TRBD1 might be the D (5 bases). Germline V CDR1 and CDR2: SGDLS, YYNGEE. The CDR3 has 16 amino acids. The V gene lost 1 base and the J gene lost 7 bases, with 15 bases spanning the gap. The CDR3, as DNA: TGTGCCAGCAGCGTATATGACAGTCCTGACAATTCACCCCTCCACTTT. It encodes CASSVYDSPDNSPLHF. The full variable domain, with the rest looked up from reference TRBV9 and TRBJ1-6, is DSGVTQTPKHLITATGQRVTLRCSPRSGDLSVYWYQQSLDQGLQFLIQYYNGEERAKGNILERFSAQQFPDLHSELNLSSLELGDSALYFCASSVYDSPDNSPLHFGNGTRLTVT.

This rearrangement joins TRBV2 to TRBJ1-1; D is undetermined. Germline V CDR1 and CDR2: SNHLY, FYNNEI. The CDR3 is made up of 13 amino acids. Trimming took 4 bases from V and 5 from J, leaving 11 bases between them. As DNA, the CDR3 is TGTGCCAGCAGTGCCCGACTAGGGACTGAAGCTTTCTTT. Its translation: CASSARLGTEAFF. The variable domain in full, completed from reference TRBV2 and TRBJ1-1, reads EPEVTQTPSHQVTQMGQEVILRCVPISNHLYFYWYRQILGQKVEFLVSFYNNEISEKSEIFDDQFSVERPDGSNFTLKIRSTKLEDSAMYFCASSARLGTEAFFGQGTRLTVV.

The V and J genes are TRBV7-9 and TRBJ1-1; TRBD1 matches at 9 bases. Germline values: CDR1 SEHNR, CDR2 FQNEAQ (reference sequence). There are 15 residues in the CDR3. Trimming removed 2 bases from V and 1 base from J; junction bases left unmatched: 2. The CDR3 DNA follows: TGTGCCAGCAGCTTACTGACAGGGGGGAACACTGAAGCTTTCTTT. Amino acid sequence: CASSLLTGGNTEAFF.

For the CDR3, the DNA is TGTGCCACCAGCACCCGCACAGGGTTCGAGCAGTACTTC. The encoded protein is CATSTRTGFEQYF. The rearrangement links TRBV15 to TRBJ2-7, with D possibly being TRBD1 (6 bases). The CDR3 has 13 residues. Per the germline V gene, CDR1 is LNHNV and CDR2 is YYDKDF (reference sequence). V was shortened by 4 bases and J by 6 bases, with 13 bases between the two germline ends. The full variable domain, its missing parts supplied by reference TRBV15 and TRBJ2-7, is DAMVIQNPRYQVTQFGKPVTLSCSQTLNHNVMYWYQQKSSQAPKLLFHYYDKDFNNEADTPDNFQSRRPNTSFCFLDIRSPGLGDTAMYLCATSTRTGFEQYFGPGTRLTVT.

This chain connects TRBV7-2 to TRBJ2-7; 7 bases are a match to TRBD1. V dropped 1 base and J dropped 9; count of bases not matched to a gene: 6. The germline CDR1 and CDR2 sequences are SGHTA and FQGNSA. This CDR3 contains 13 residues. CDR3 protein: CASSLGQGTVQYF. DNA for the CDR3: TGTGCCAGCAGCTTAGGACAGGGTACAGTGCAGTACTTC.

The chain has TRBV19 and TRBJ2-3; TRBD2 aligns across 15 bases. The trim removed 4 bases at V and 3 bases at J, leaving 2 bases unmatched. The germline CDR1 and CDR2 sequences are LNHDA and SQIVND (reference sequence). This CDR3 contains 16 residues. CDR3 in amino acids: CASSRGLAGGTDTQYF. The CDR3 region has the DNA TGTGCCAGTAGTAGGGGACTAGCGGGGGGTACAGATACGCAGTATTTT.

The rearrangement links TRBV4-2 to TRBJ1-4; TRBD1 agrees at 11 bases. CDR1 LGHNA and CDR2 YNFKEQ come from the germline V gene. The CDR3 loop spans 17 amino acids. The junction had 3 bases not matched to a gene; V was cut back by 2 bases and J by 1 base. Here the CDR3 reads CASSQPGQGETNEKLFF. CDR3 DNA sequence: TGTGCCAGCAGCCAACCGGGACAGGGGGAAACTAATGAAAAACTGTTTTTT.

V usage is TRBV12-5 and J usage is TRBJ1-1; 7 nucleotides align to TRBD1. Germline V gene data show CDR1 as LGHNT and CDR2 as FRNRAP. This CDR3 is 16 amino acids long. V was pared by 3 bases and J by 0 bases, with 7 bases of the junction left unmatched. CDR3 coding DNA: TGTGCTAGTGGTTTTAGGGACAGTCCTATGAACACTGAAGCTTTCTTT. Protein: CASGFRDSPMNTEAFF. The full variable domain, with the rest looked up from reference TRBV12-5 and TRBJ1-1, is DARVTQTPRHKVTEMGQEVTMRCQPILGHNTVFWYRQTMMQGLELLAYFRNRAPLDDSGMPKDRFSAEMPDATLATLKIQPSEPRDSAVYFCASGFRDSPMNTEAFFGQGTRLTVV.

The chain couples TRBV9 to TRBJ2-7; D ambiguous. From germline, CDR1 is SGDLS and CDR2 YYNGEE. Trimming removed 3 bases from V and 0 bases from J, with 13 bases in between. The CDR3 contains 15 residues. The CDR3 DNA sequence: TGTGCCAGCAGCGCAGGCCAGGATAGCTCCTACGAGCAGTACTTC. Residues: CASSAGQDSSYEQYF.

The J gene is TRBJ1-1, the V gene TRBV7-2, with 9 bases identical to TRBD1. Germline-derived CDR1 and CDR2 are SGHTA and FQGNSA. The CDR3 extends over 13 amino acids. The J segment lost 3 bases and the V segment lost 5 bases, leaving 1 base of the junction unmatched. In DNA, the CDR3 is TGTGCCAGCAGCCGGACAGGGGACACTGAAGCTTTCTTT. The encoded protein is CASSRTGDTEAFF.

This chain links TRBV7-9 with TRBJ2-3; D may be TRBD2 (5 bases). The CDR3 consists of 15 residues. Germline values: CDR1 SEHNR, CDR2 FQNEAQ (reference sequence). Trimming removed 1 base at V and 4 bases at J, with 12 bases between. This CDR3 reads CASSLDERISDTQYF. The CDR3 DNA reads as TGTGCCAGCAGCTTAGACGAGCGGATCTCAGATACGCAGTATTTT.

The chain carries TRBV6-4 and TRBJ1-2; unclear D gene. V was shortened by 3 bases and J by 7 bases, with 12 bases between the two germline ends. The CDR3 sequence is 13 residues long. In germline, CDR1 is MRHNA, CDR2 SNTAGT. CDR3 nucleotide sequence: TGTGCCAGCAGTGAATGGAGGGTTCCTGGCTACACCTTC. Protein sequence: CASSEWRVPGYTF.

The chain employs TRBV1 and TRBJ2-5; the listed D gene, TRBD2, was not tested against the DNA. The tail of the sequence fits TRBJ2-7 better, so the J call may be wrong. TRBV1 is shown as a pseudogene. This CDR3 has 14 amino acids. The CDR3 region is CTSSHPGGTYEQYF. The CDR3 DNA is TGCACCAGCAGCCACCCTGGGGGGACTTACGAGCAGTACTTC.

J is TRBJ2-7 and V is TRBV28; weak D call: TRBD2 (5 bases). Germline lookup yields CDR1 MDHEN and CDR2 SYDVKM. V was shortened by 3 bases and J by 2 bases, with 11 bases between the two germline ends. The CDR3 sequence is 14 residues long. CDR3 residues: CASSFGKGPYEQYF. CDR3 bases: TGTGCCAGCAGTTTCGGGAAAGGACCCTACGAGCAGTACTTC.

The chain uses TRBV9 and TRBJ2-3, with 9 bases matching TRBD2. The CDR3 totals 17 residues. The ends lost 3 bases at V and 0 bases at J; junction bases unmatched: 8. CDR1 and CDR2 (germline): SGDLS, YYNGEE. CDR3 residues: CASSALTSGYSTDTQYF. Here the CDR3 DNA reads TGTGCCAGCAGCGCCCTGACTAGCGGTTATAGCACAGATACGCAGTATTTT.

CDR3 DNA sequence: TGTGCCAGCAGCCCAGGGGTCCTACAGTTCTTC. Its protein product is CASSPGVLQFF. This chain links TRBV11-2 with TRBJ2-1; D may be TRBD1 (6 bases). The CDR3 runs to 11 residues. CDR1 and CDR2 (germline): SGHAT, FQNNGV. V lost 5 bases to trimming and J lost 13 bases, with 12 bases between them. The whole variable domain, filled in from reference TRBV11-2 and TRBJ2-1, reads EAGVAQSPRYKIIEKRQSVAFWCNPISGHATLYWYQQILGQGPKLLIQFQNNGVVDDSQLPKDRFSAERLKGVDSTLKIQPAKLEDSAVYLCASSPGVLQFFGPGTRLTVL.

V is TRBV28 and J is TRBJ1-2, with a tentative D call TRBD1 (5 bases). The CDR3 is 12 amino acids. The germline V gene encodes CDR1 MDHEN and CDR2 SYDVKM. Trimming shortened V by 9 bases and J by 4 bases, and 12 bases separated the two germline ends. The CDR3 coding sequence is TGTGCCAGTGTACTCGGGGGCTATGGCTACACCTTC. The encoded protein is CASVLGGYGYTF.

V and J are TRBV6-5 and TRBJ1-1, with TRBD1 as a possible D gene (6 bases). V lost 5 bases and J lost 1, with 11 bases in between. CDR1 MNHEY and CDR2 SVGAGI come from the germline V gene. The CDR3 sequence is 14 residues long. The CDR3 nucleotides are TGTGCCAGCAGTAACAGGGATTGGAACACTGAAGCTTTCTTT. It encodes CASSNRDWNTEAFF.

This chain uses TRBV10-2 with TRBJ2-7; a weak D match, TRBD1 (5 bases). In germline, CDR1 is WSHSY, CDR2 SAAADI. Trimming shortened V by 2 bases and J by 4 bases, and 6 bases separated the two germline ends. The CDR3 length is 12 residues. The CDR3, as DNA: TGCGCCAGCAGTGAGCAGGGTTACGAGCAGTACTTC. Encoded protein: CASSEQGYEQYF.

The chain couples TRBV10-3 to TRBJ1-1, with D hard to call. The V and J ends lost 4 bases and 4 bases respectively, with 13 bases between them. This CDR3 region has 14 residues. Per germline, CDR1 ENHRY and CDR2 SYGVKD. The CDR3 DNA reads TGTGCCATCAGTGGCCTAGGAAGCCCCACTGAAGCTTTCTTT. This gives the protein CAISGLGSPTEAFF.